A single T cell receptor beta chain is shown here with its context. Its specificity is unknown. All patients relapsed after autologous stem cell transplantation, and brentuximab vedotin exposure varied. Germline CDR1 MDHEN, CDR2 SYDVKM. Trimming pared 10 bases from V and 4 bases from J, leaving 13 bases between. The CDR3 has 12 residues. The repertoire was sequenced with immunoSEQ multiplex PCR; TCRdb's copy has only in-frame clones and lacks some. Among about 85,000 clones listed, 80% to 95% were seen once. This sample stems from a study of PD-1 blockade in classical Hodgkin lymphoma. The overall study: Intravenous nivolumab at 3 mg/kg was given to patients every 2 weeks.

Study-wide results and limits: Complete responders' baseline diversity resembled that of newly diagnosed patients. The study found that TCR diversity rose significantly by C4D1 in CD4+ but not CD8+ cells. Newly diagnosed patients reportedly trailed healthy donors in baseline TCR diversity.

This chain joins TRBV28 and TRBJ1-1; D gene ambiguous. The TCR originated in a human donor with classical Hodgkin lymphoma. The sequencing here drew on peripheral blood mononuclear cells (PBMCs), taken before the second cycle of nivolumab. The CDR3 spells CATRRSSTEAFF. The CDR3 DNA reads TGTGCCACACGAAGGAGCAGCACTGAAGCTTTCTTT.